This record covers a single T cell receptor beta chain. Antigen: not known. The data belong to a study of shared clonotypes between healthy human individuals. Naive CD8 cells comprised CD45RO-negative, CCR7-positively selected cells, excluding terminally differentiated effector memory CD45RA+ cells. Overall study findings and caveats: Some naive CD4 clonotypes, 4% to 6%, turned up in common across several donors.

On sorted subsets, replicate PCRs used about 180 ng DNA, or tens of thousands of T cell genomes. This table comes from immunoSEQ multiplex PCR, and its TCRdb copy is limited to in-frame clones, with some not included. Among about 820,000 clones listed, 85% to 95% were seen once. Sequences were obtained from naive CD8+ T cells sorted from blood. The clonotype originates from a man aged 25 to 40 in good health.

This chain's CDR3 is CSVEDQVVPNEQFF. DNA for the CDR3: TGCAGCGTTGAAGATCAGGTAGTCCCCAATGAGCAGTTCTTC. The gene calls are TRBV29-1 and TRBJ2-1, with D uncertain. Germline loops: CDR1 SQVTM, CDR2 ANQGSEA. CDR3 size: 14 residues. V shed 0 bases and J shed 6 bases, with 12 bases lying between them.